This is a list of T cell receptor beta chains from one sample in a study of shared clonotypes between healthy human individuals. Measured with immunoSEQ multiplex PCR; TCRdb has only the in-frame clones, and not every one. Here the sample spans about a million clones, 70% to 80% being singletons. The sequencing sample was made of memory CD4+ T cells from PBMCs. All receptors come from a man aged 18 to 35 in good health. Some clones in this sample may be carry-over from other donors' samples. The CDR3 runs from the conserved cysteine through the conserved F or W. D genes are given only for firm matches. Size tells how often a clone was seen (once, few, many) or the class of an expanded clone, and some rows leave it out.

>TRBV12-5|TRBJ2-5|NA|NA
CASGLVGQETQYF
TGTGCTAGTGGTTTGGTGGGACAAGAGACCCAGTACTTC
>TRBV11-3|TRBJ2-1|NA|NA
CASSPRFERCNEQFF
TGTGCCAGCAGCCCACGCTTTGAGCGTTGCAATGAGCAGTTCTTC
>TRBV5-4|TRBJ1-1|NA|NA
CASSPPRGEAEAFF
TGTGCCAGCAGCCCCCCCCGGGGAGAAGCTGAAGCTTTCTTT
>TRBV5-1|TRBJ2-3|NA|NA
CASSFSEDTQYF
TGCGCCAGCAGCTTTAGCGAGGATACGCAGTATTTT
>TRBV28|TRBJ2-1|NA|TRBD2
CASSVLAGVYNEQFF
TGTGCCAGCAGTGTACTAGCGGGAGTCTACAATGAGCAGTTCTTC
>TRBV2|TRBJ1-5|NA|NA
CASSAQTNQPQHF
TGTGCCAGCAGTGCTCAGACAAATCAGCCCCAGCATTTT
>TRBV11-2|TRBJ2-2|NA|TRBD1
CASSPSWQGDTGELFF
TGTGCCAGCAGCCCAAGCTGGCAGGGGGACACCGGGGAGCTGTTTTTT
>TRBV2|TRBJ2-1|NA|NA
CASIEGGRNNEQFF
TGTGCCAGCATCGAGGGAGGCCGTAACAATGAGCAGTTCTTC
>TRBV2|TRBJ2-2|NA|NA
CASEILGTGELFF
TGTGCCAGCGAAATTTTAGGAACCGGGGAGCTGTTTTTT
>TRBV10-3|TRBJ2-7|NA|NA
CAAGGSRTGLWQYF
TGTGCCGCCGGGGGAAGTAGGACAGGCTTGTGGCAGTACTTC
>TRBV2|TRBJ2-4|NA|TRBD2
CASSSGGALAKNIQYF
TGTGCCAGCAGCTCGGGAGGGGCCTTAGCCAAAAACATTCAGTACTTC
>TRBV30|TRBJ1-2|NA|NA
CAWSVRNGYTF
TGTGCCTGGAGTGTACGGAATGGCTACACCTTC
>TRBV18|TRBJ1-2|NA|TRBD1
CASSRGSGQGVYGYTF
TGTGCCAGCTCACGAGGGTCGGGACAGGGGGTCTATGGCTACACCTTC
>TRBV9|TRBJ1-2|few|NA
CASSTYRDYGYTF
TGTGCCAGCAGCACTTACAGGGACTATGGCTACACCTTC
>TRBV28|TRBJ2-7|once|TRBD2
CASSLAGTTSYEQYF
TGTGCCAGCAGTTTAGCCGGGACTACCTCCTACGAGCAGTACTTC
>TRBV7-9|TRBJ2-5|NA|TRBD2
CASSPGGGRETQYF
TGTGCCAGCAGCCCGGGCGGGGGGCGAGAGACCCAGTACTTC
>TRBV6-1|TRBJ2-7|NA|TRBD2
CASSEVVGGRAPYEQYF
TGTGCCAGCAGTGAAGTGGTTGGCGGGAGGGCCCCCTACGAGCAGTACTTC
>TRBV29-1|TRBJ1-1|NA|TRBD1
CNVDRGGTEAFF
TGCAACGTGGACAGGGGCGGCACTGAAGCTTTCTTT
>TRBV30|TRBJ1-3|NA|NA
CASTRGASSSGNTIYF
TGTGCCTCCACAAGGGGGGCGTCGAGCTCTGGAAACACCATATATTTT
>TRBV7-3|TRBJ1-1|NA|NA
CASSPGGGSRTEAFF
TGTGCCAGCAGCCCCGGTGGGGGGAGTAGGACTGAAGCTTTCTTT
>TRBV5-1|TRBJ2-1|NA|NA
CASTPPGSYNEQFF
TGCGCCAGCACCCCCCCTGGGTCCTACAATGAGCAGTTCTTC
>TRBV11-2|TRBJ2-7|NA|NA
CASSDRLGGGSYEQYF
TGTGCCAGCAGCGACAGACTAGGGGGAGGCTCCTACGAGCAGTACTTC
>TRBV18|TRBJ1-1|few|TRBD1
CASSSWDRGLTEAFF
TGTGCCAGCTCGTCCTGGGACAGGGGTCTTACTGAAGCTTTCTTT
>TRBV2|TRBJ2-3|NA|NA
CATQRDNTDTQYF
TGTGCCACTCAACGGGACAACACAGATACGCAGTATTTT
>TRBV4-3|TRBJ1-1|NA|TRBD1
CASSRGQGRTEAFF
TGCGCCAGCAGCCGCGGACAGGGCCGTACTGAAGCTTTCTTT
>TRBV10-3|TRBJ1-1|NA|NA
CAITQAPRSQGAFF
TGTGCCATCACCCAAGCCCCCCGATCTCAAGGGGCTTTCTTT
>TRBV11-3|TRBJ1-1|NA|NA
CASSLEGEDTEAFF
TGTGCCAGCAGCTTAGAGGGTGAAGACACTGAAGCTTTCTTT
>TRBV11-3|TRBJ2-5|NA|NA
CASSLGGSQETQYF
TGTGCCAGCAGCTTAGGGGGAAGCCAAGAGACCCAGTACTTC
>TRBV19|TRBJ2-1|few|TRBD2
CASSGARTSGSLAYNEQFF
TGTGCCAGCAGTGGGGCTAGGACTAGCGGATCGTTGGCGTACAATGAGCAGTTCTTC
>TRBV14|TRBJ1-1|once|TRBD1
CASSQGGTGGAGSAFF
TGTGCCAGCAGCCAAGGGGGGACAGGGGGCGCGGGTTCGGCTTTCTTT
>TRBV20-1|TRBJ1-2|NA|TRBD1
CSGQEGYGYTF
TGCAGCGGACAGGAGGGGTACGGCTACACCTTC
>TRBV19|TRBJ2-2|NA|NA
CASRYRATGELFF
TGTGCCAGTAGGTACAGGGCCACCGGGGAGCTGTTTTTT
>TRBV10-3|TRBJ2-2|NA|TRBD2
CAISDLGLAGTGELFF
TGTGCCATCAGTGATTTGGGACTAGCGGGGACCGGGGAGCTGTTTTTT
>TRBV28|TRBJ1-1|few|TRBD1
CASSNAGGTEAFF
TGTGCCAGCAGTAACGCAGGGGGGACTGAAGCTTTCTTT
>TRBV9|TRBJ2-1|NA|NA
CASSVVLAASSYNEQFF
TGTGCCAGCAGCGTCGTCTTAGCGGCCAGCTCCTACAATGAGCAGTTCTTC
>TRBV28|TRBJ1-1|NA|NA
CASSLLVYTEAFF
TGTGCCAGCAGTTTATTAGTTTACACTGAAGCTTTCTTT
>TRBV5-1|TRBJ2-3|NA|NA
CASSPDGRNTDTQYF
TGCGCCAGCAGCCCGGATGGGAGGAACACAGATACGCAGTATTTT
>TRBV27|TRBJ2-7|NA|TRBD2
CASSYKGRDYEQYF
TGTGCCAGCAGTTACAAGGGGAGGGACTACGAGCAGTACTTC
>TRBV7-9|TRBJ2-1|NA|TRBD2
CASSSFLGTSGPYNEQFF
TGTGCCAGCAGCTCGTTCCTGGGGACTAGCGGGCCTTACAATGAGCAGTTCTTC
>TRBV2|TRBJ1-1|NA|NA
CASSVRNTEAFF
TGTGCCAGCAGTGTGAGGAACACTGAAGCTTTCTTT
>TRBV10-3|TRBJ2-2|NA|TRBD2
CAISPGTSGPTGELFF
TGTGCCATCAGTCCTGGGACTAGCGGACCCACCGGGGAGCTGTTTTTT
>TRBV5-1|TRBJ2-5|few|TRBD1
CASLSIPDRDETQYF
TGCGCCAGCCTCTCCATCCCTGACAGGGACGAGACCCAGTACTTC
>TRBV5-1|TRBJ2-1|NA|NA
CASSPVTGRRQQFF
TGCGCCAGCTCCCCGGTGACGGGCCGGCGTCAGCAGTTCTTC
>TRBV7-9|TRBJ1-2|few|NA
CASSLAKFTEGYGYTF
TGTGCCAGCAGCTTAGCTAAGTTCACGGAGGGCTATGGCTACACCTTC
>TRBV28|TRBJ1-5|NA|NA
CASSSWDILIGNQPQHF
TGTGCCAGCAGTTCCTGGGACATTCTAATAGGCAATCAGCCCCAGCATTTT
>TRBV5-8|TRBJ1-1|once|NA
CASSFRLGQRNTEAFF
TGTGCCAGCAGCTTCCGGTTGGGGCAAAGGAACACTGAAGCTTTCTTT
>TRBV19|TRBJ2-7|NA|NA
CASSTRLYYEQYF
TGTGCCAGTAGTACTAGGTTGTACTACGAGCAGTACTTC
>TRBV21-1|TRBJ2-1|once|NA
CASSKVLAGGPLNEQFF
TGTGCCAGCAGCAAAGTACTAGCGGGAGGGCCGTTAAATGAGCAGTTCTTC
>TRBV7-3|TRBJ1-1|NA|NA
CASSLSGPNTEAFF
TGTGCCAGCAGCTTAAGTGGGCCTAACACTGAAGCTTTCTTT
>TRBV18|TRBJ1-5|NA|NA
CASSPPNQPQHF
TGTGCCAGCTCACCCCCCAATCAGCCCCAGCATTTT
>TRBV5-1|TRBJ2-7|NA|NA
CASSLDGGYYEQYF
TGCGCCAGCAGCTTGGATGGGGGCTACTACGAGCAGTACTTC
>TRBV5-6|TRBJ1-2|NA|NA
CASSLAGSQNPYGYTF
TGTGCCAGCAGCTTGGCGGGCAGTCAGAACCCCTATGGCTACACCTTC
>TRBV7-2|TRBJ2-3|NA|TRBD2
CASSLYGTSGSGPDTQYF
TGTGCCAGCAGCTTGTACGGGACTAGCGGGTCGGGCCCAGATACGCAGTATTTT